This TCR beta chain was found in a study of blood T cell repertoires in COVID-19. The overall study: COVID-19 samples from acute and convalescent phases originated in the United States, Italy and Spain.

The study assigned cohorts using participant-reported clinical history. Libraries were prepared by immunoSEQ multiplex PCR; TCRdb keeps only in-frame clonotypes and omits some of them. Among around 250,000 clones listed, 85% to 90% were seen once. Sequencing was done on a sample of PBMCs or T cells enriched from blood (not recorded which). The TCR comes from a man aged 18 to 30 who had recovered from COVID-19.

The CDR3 coding sequence is TGCGCCAGCAGCCAAGATTCAGGGGCGCGGCACTATGGCTACACCTTC. It codes for CASSQDSGARHYGYTF. The V and J genes are TRBV4-1 and TRBJ1-2; D is perhaps TRBD1 (6 bases). The germline V gene has CDR1 MGHRA and CDR2 YSYEKL. There are 16 residues in the CDR3. V dropped 0 bases and J dropped 3 bases, with 14 bases sitting between them.